The following is a TCR beta chain sequence with its context. Its specificity is not known. Each PCR received spiked synthetic TCR analog templates. TCRdb keeps only in-frame clones here, not all; method: immunoSEQ multiplex PCR. The sample has some 100,000 clones, 91% seen once. The data were taken from a study of PD-L1 blockade in urothelial cancer. Study-level information: Median T cell yield per blood sample was more than 120,000 cells.

The CDR3 covers 14 residues. Germline values: CDR1 MNHEY, CDR2 SMNVEV (reference sequence). The V end lost 8 bases, the J end lost 5 bases, and 18 bases lay between the germline ends. General study results and limits: Blood clones associated with the tumor expanded more at 3 weeks in durable-benefit patients.

Patients each gave 1 to 8 samples, pretreatment and on-treatment. The TCR was taken from a woman over 75 with urothelial cancer. The sample consisted of PBMCs, taken around atezolizumab (anti-PD-L1) treatment. The chain links TRBV27 to TRBJ2-5, with D tentatively TRBD1 (5 bases). The CDR3 region has the DNA TGTGCCAGCGGGGCTCCTCAGACCTGGGAGACCCAGTACTTC. Encoded protein: CASGAPQTWETQYF.